The clone carrying this TCR beta chain was recorded once. What it recognizes is unknown. The data stem from a study of Ad26.COV2.S vaccination and SARS-CoV-2 variants. Assay: immunoSEQ multiplex PCR; the TCRdb copy retains only in-frame clones and omits some. Here the sample spans about 420,000 clones, roughly 90% being singletons. Study conclusions and caveats: Vaccine recipients and placebo recipients showed similar non-spike TCR breadth.

CDR3 length equals 14 residues. Germline values: CDR1 MDHEN, CDR2 SYDVKM. V was cut by 6 bases and J by 2 bases, with 12 bases left in between. Treatment: 15 to 20 received Ad26.COV2.S at low or high dose, single or two shots; 5 received placebo; per-sample allocation not given. The samples were gathered on day 63 after the first injection of vaccine or placebo. This specimen was peripheral blood, taken in a trial of Ad26.COV2.S vaccine versus placebo. This TCR came from a person aged 18 to 59 who received the Ad26.COV2.S COVID-19 vaccine or a placebo. The V gene is TRBV28, the J gene TRBJ2-3; possible D gene TRBD1, 6 bases. CDR3 nucleotides: TGTGCCAGCAGCCGGGACACCTACACAGATACGCAGTATTTT. Its translation is CASSRDTYTDTQYF.